This TCR beta chain was identified in a study of radiation and T cells in renal cell carcinoma. Stated time point: blood 4 weeks post-SBRT, at nephrectomy. The sample's treatment: 15 Gy SBRT to primary tumor, nephrectomy 4 weeks later. Nephrectomy followed 15 Gy stereotactic body radiation by 4 weeks. After SBRT, blood was collected at 2 and 4 weeks, plus baseline. The germline V gene has CDR1 SGHNT and CDR2 YYREEE (reference sequence). The CDR3 has 14 residues. Trimming left V 4 bases short and J 7 bases short, with 17 bases between. TCRdb keeps only in-frame clones here, not all; method: immunoSEQ multiplex PCR. The sample contains 140,000 or so clones, less than 90% of which appear only once.

The clonotype comes from a woman in her forties or fifties with renal cell carcinoma. The sequenced sample was blood, obtained from a patient whose treatment included radiotherapy and nephrectomy. J is TRBJ1-1 and V is TRBV5-4; D possibly corresponds to TRBD1 (6 bases). The CDR3, as DNA: TGTGCCAGCAGCCTCCAGGGGTTCGGTGGTGAAGCTTTCTTT. It translates to CASSLQGFGGEAFF.